Presented here are 17 T cell receptor beta chains from one specimen sequenced in a study of spatial heterogeneity in lung cancer. Regarding time point: blood at routine non-recurrence follow-up after resection. TCRs were sequenced from unsorted whole RNA of tumor, nontumor lung or PBMC. Each CDR3 protein is one row after TCRdb ran MiXCR on the 5' RACE reads. The profile shows about 25,000 distinct CDR3 sequences, around 5.8% of them singletons. The sequencing here drew on PBMCs, taken at follow-up. These receptors originate from a male donor with early-stage non-small cell lung cancer.

This clonotype was seen repeatedly, ten times or more. The rearrangement uses TRBV7-8 and TRBJ2-5; D is undetermined. Germline V CDR1 and CDR2: SGHVS, FQNEAQ. The CDR3 consists of 15 residues. V was clipped by 1 base and J by 1 base, with 10 bases between them. As DNA, the CDR3 is TGTGCCAGCAGCTTAGAAGGGCTCCTCCAAGAGACCCAGTACTTC. Protein product: CASSLEGLLQETQYF.

This clonotype was seen repeatedly, ten times or more. This chain joins TRBV20-1 and TRBJ2-7; no firm D call. CDR1 and CDR2 (germline): DFQATT, SNEGSKA (reference sequence). V lost 4 bases and J lost 0, with 10 bases in between. This CDR3 is built from 13 residues. In DNA form, the CDR3 reads TGCAGTGCTACCGGACCGAGCTCCTACGAGCAGTACGTC. Its protein product is CSATGPSSYEQYV.

This clonotype was counted ten times or more. The genes are TRBV3-1 and TRBJ2-7; D may correspond to TRBD1 or TRBD2 (5 bases each). The CDR3 is 14 amino acids. Between the trimmed V and J ends, which lost 3 bases and 2 bases, there was a span of 11 bases. CDR1 is LGHDT, CDR2 YNNKEL, per germline (reference sequence). The CDR3 DNA reads as TGTGCCAGCAGCCATCAGGGAGTAGCCTACGAGCAGTACTTC. Amino acid sequence: CASSHQGVAYEQYF.

The gene calls are TRBV6-2 or TRBV6-3 and TRBJ2-7; D gene ambiguous. Germline assignment: CDR1 MNHEY and CDR2 SVGEGT. This CDR3 comprises 14 residues. The V gene lost 3 bases and the J gene lost 6 bases, with 15 bases spanning the gap. The DNA for the CDR3 is TGTGCCAGCAGTTATGGTGTAGGGATGGGCGAGCAGTACGTC. Amino acid sequence: CASSYGVGMGEQYV.

The table lists this clonotype with many counts. The rearrangement uses TRBV2 and TRBJ2-5, with no clear D. CDR3 size: 14 residues. With 6 bases removed from V and 1 base from J, the gap between germline ends came to 12 bases. Germline V gene data show CDR1 as SNHLY and CDR2 as FYNNEI. CDR3 DNA: TGTGCCAGCAGGACCCCCGGCGCCCAAGAGACCCAGTACTTC. Residues: CASRTPGAQETQYF.

This rearrangement joins TRBV7-2 to TRBJ1-5, with D possibly matching TRBD1 (6 bases). The CDR3 spans 16 residues. V shed 4 bases and J shed 2 bases, with 15 bases lying between them. The germline V gene has CDR1 SGHTA and CDR2 FQGNSA. CDR3 DNA sequence: TGTGCCAGCAGCTACGACAGGCCCAGGGGCAATCAGCCCCAGCATTTT. Translation gives CASSYDRPRGNQPQHF.

This clonotype was detected ten times or more. This chain joins TRBV4-1 and TRBJ2-1; 12 bases fit TRBD2. Germline V gives CDR1 MGHRA, CDR2 YSYEKL. Trimming cost V 5 bases and J 7 bases; bases outside gene matches: 12. The CDR3 totals 17 residues. CDR3 sequence: CASSDLAGGYLRNEQFF. CDR3 coding DNA: TGCGCCAGCAGCGATCTAGCGGGAGGGTATCTTCGTAATGAGCAGTTCTTC.

This clonotype was seen many times. This chain uses TRBV12-3 or TRBV12-4 with TRBJ2-5; 8 nucleotides align to TRBD2. This CDR3 comprises 16 residues. V shed 2 bases and J 1 base; nucleotides not matched to a gene: 6. CDR3 residues: CASSLYGRGAQETQYF. In DNA form, the CDR3 reads TGTGCCAGCAGTTTATACGGGCGGGGGGCCCAAGAGACCCAGTACTTC.

This clonotype was seen a few times. This sequence joins TRBV7-2 and TRBJ2-7; D not certain. The ends were cut back, 2 bases at V and 7 bases at J, with 9 bases in the middle. The CDR3 runs to 12 residues. CDR1 and CDR2 (germline): SGHTA, FQGNSA. The CDR3: CASSLTDREQYV. Written as DNA, the CDR3 is TGTGCCAGCAGCTTAACGGACCGAGAGCAGTACGTC.

At least ten counts were recorded for this clonotype. The J gene is TRBJ2-7, the V gene TRBV30; 9 bases are a match to TRBD1. This CDR3 has 12 residues. J lost 7 bases, V lost 1 base, and 2 bases had no gene match. Germline loops: CDR1 GTSNPN, CDR2 SVGIG (reference sequence). The CDR3 DNA reads as TGTGCCTGGAGTGGACAGGGGGGTGAGCAGTACTTC. Residues: CAWSGQGGEQYF.

The sample holds many counts of this clonotype. The genes are TRBV19 and TRBJ1-1; weak D call: TRBD1 (5 bases). Germline values: CDR1 LNHDA, CDR2 SQIVND (reference sequence). This CDR3 spans 14 amino acids. The V end was cut by 3 bases, the J end by 1 base, with 9 bases between. CDR3 amino acids: CASSIQGTNTEAFF. CDR3 DNA sequence: TGTGCCAGTAGTATCCAGGGAACGAACACTGAAGCTTTCTTT.

This clonotype was seen repeatedly, ten times or more. The chain carries TRBV29-1 and TRBJ1-1; weak D call: TRBD1 (5 bases). Looked up from germline, CDR1 is SQVTM and CDR2 is ANQGSEA. The length of the CDR3 is 14 residues. V was shortened by 2 bases and J by 2 bases, with 12 bases between the two germline ends. DNA of the CDR3: TGCAGCGTTGAATGGGGCAGGCCCAACACTGAAGCTTTCTTT. Its protein product is CSVEWGRPNTEAFF. The whole variable domain, filled in from reference TRBV29-1 and TRBJ1-1, reads SAVISQKPSRDICQRGTSLTIQCQVDSQVTMMFWYRQQPGQSLTLIATANQGSEATYESGFVIDKFPISRPNLTFSTLTVSNMSPEDSSIYLCSVEWGRPNTEAFFGQGTRLTVV.

This clonotype was detected ten times or more. J is TRBJ1-6 and V is TRBV11-2; D gene uncertain. Germline CDR1 is SGHAT and CDR2 is FQNNGV. This CDR3 is 15 amino acids long. The V end was cut by 2 bases, the J end by 8 bases, with 13 bases between. CDR3 protein: CASSLSLSAYSPLHF. The CDR3, as DNA: TGTGCCAGCAGCTTATCTTTGAGCGCGTATTCACCCCTCCACTTT.

In this sample, this clonotype turned up a few times. V gene TRBV5-1 combines with J gene TRBJ1-2, with D maybe TRBD1 (5 bases). Trimming removed 2 bases at V and 7 bases at J, with 15 bases between. The CDR3 contains 14 residues. Germline assignment: CDR1 SGHRS and CDR2 YFSETQ. The CDR3 is CASSLVAGQRGYTF. Here the CDR3 DNA reads TGCGCCAGCAGCTTAGTTGCAGGGCAACGTGGCTACACCTTC. Supplemented by reference TRBV5-1 and TRBJ1-2, the full variable domain reads KAGVTQTPRYLIKTRGQQVTLSCSPISGHRSVSWYQQTPGQGLQFLFEYFSETQRNKGNFPGRFSGRQFSNSRSEMNVSTLELGDSALYLCASSLVAGQRGYTFGSGTRLTVV.

This clonotype was seen many times. The V call is TRBV4-2, the J call TRBJ2-7; 11 bases are shared with TRBD1. The V segment lost 4 bases and the J segment 9 bases; nucleotides outside the gene matches: 11. Germline V gives CDR1 LGHNA, CDR2 YNFKEQ. The CDR3 totals 15 residues. Written as DNA, the CDR3 is TGTGCCAGCAGCCCACCGGGACAGGGGGTTGGGGGGCAGTACTTC. It encodes CASSPPGQGVGGQYF.

In its sample, this clonotype was seen many times. V is TRBV7-9 and J is TRBJ2-1; D is unresolved. This CDR3 contains 11 residues. CDR1 is SEHNR, CDR2 FQNEAQ, per germline (reference sequence). Trimming pared 5 bases from V and 4 bases from J, leaving 3 bases between. The CDR3 here is CASSHYNEQFF. DNA of the CDR3: TGTGCCAGCAGCCATTACAATGAGCAGTTCTTC.

This clonotype was seen at least ten times. This chain connects TRBV5-1 to TRBJ2-1, with D possibly being TRBD1 (6 bases). The V end lost 0 bases, the J end lost 13 bases, and 14 bases lay between the germline ends. Germline V gene sequence: CDR1 SGHRS, CDR2 YFSETQ. The CDR3 is 13 amino acids. CDR3 residues: CASSLEGHKIQFF. The CDR3 bases are TGCGCCAGCAGCTTGGAGGGACACAAGATCCAGTTCTTC.